The 28 T cell receptor beta chains given below trace back to one sample, sequenced in a study of T cells after yellow fever vaccination. TCRdb used MiXCR to reprocess the 5' RACE reads, holding one entry per CDR3 protein. This sample has 300,000 or so distinct CDR3 sequences, with roughly 8.4% found just once. The specimen was PBMCs, collected approximately 47 days after the first yellow fever vaccination. Receptor source: a man aged 18-30 years who received the YFV17D yellow fever vaccine.

There are a few counts of this clonotype. The chain has TRBV5-1 and TRBJ1-4; no clear D gene. This CDR3 region has 17 residues. Germline V lookup: CDR1 SGHRS, CDR2 YFSETQ. The V gene lost 0 bases and the J gene lost 0 bases, with 12 bases spanning the gap. This CDR3 is CASSLVGASATNEKLFF. CDR3 sequence (DNA): TGCGCCAGCAGCTTGGTCGGAGCCTCTGCAACTAATGAAAAACTGTTTTTT.

With regard to this clonotype: It is likely a read error, because the conserved phenylalanine at the end of the CDR3 is missing. The chain links TRBV29-1 to TRBJ2-3; 10 nucleotides agree with TRBD2. V shed 5 bases and J 0 bases; nucleotides not matched to a gene: 8. CDR3 length: 16 residues. Germline assignment: CDR1 SQVTM and CDR2 ANQGSEA. CDR3 coding DNA: TGCAGCGTTCCTAGCGGGGGCTTAAGTAGCACAGATACGCAGTATCTT. It translates to CSVPSGGLSSTDTQYL.

The chain recombines TRBV6-1 with TRBJ2-1; TRBD2 agrees at 9 bases. Germline lookup yields CDR1 MNHNS and CDR2 SASEGT. The CDR3 extends over 16 amino acids. The V gene end was trimmed by 2 bases and the J gene end by 1 base; junction bases not matched to a gene: 3. The CDR3, as DNA: TGTGCCAGCAGTGAATCCGCGGGGGGGTCCTACAATGAGCAGTTCTTC. Translation: CASSESAGGSYNEQFF.

The table lists this clonotype with a few counts. The V and J genes are TRBV5-4 and TRBJ2-3; TRBD2 aligns across 7 bases. Germline-derived CDR1 and CDR2 are SGHNT and YYREEE (reference sequence). The CDR3 loop spans 15 amino acids. V gave up 4 bases and J gave up 6 bases; unmatched junction bases: 11. This CDR3 is CASSLGLVGVDTQYF. The CDR3 nucleotides read TGTGCCAGCAGCCTCGGACTAGTTGGTGTGGATACGCAGTATTTT.

This clonotype was counted a few times. The rearrangement uses TRBV7-2 and TRBJ1-3; TRBD1 is a possible D gene (6 bases). This CDR3 is built from 14 residues. The germline V and J ends were trimmed by 6 bases and 2 bases, with 11 bases remaining between them. The germline V gene encodes CDR1 SGHTA and CDR2 FQGNSA. This CDR3 reads CASRTGTTGNTIYF. CDR3 DNA sequence: TGTGCCAGCAGAACAGGGACTACTGGAAACACCATATATTTT.

This clonotype was counted only a few times. The chain is built from TRBV7-2 and TRBJ2-2, with D unresolved. Germline CDR1 reads SGHTA; CDR2 reads FQGNSA. This CDR3 contains 14 residues. V was trimmed by 2 bases and J by 3 bases, leaving 7 bases between them. CDR3 residues: CASSLNRDTGELFF. For the CDR3, the DNA is TGTGCCAGCAGCTTAAACAGAGACACCGGGGAGCTGTTTTTT. The variable domain in full, completed from reference TRBV7-2 and TRBJ2-2, reads GAGVSQSPSNKVTEKGKDVELRCDPISGHTALYWYRQSLGQGLEFLIYFQGNSAPDKSGLPSDRFSAERTGGSVSTLTIQRTQQEDSAVYLCASSLNRDTGELFFGEGSRLTVL.

Details on this clonotype: Its ends do not fully match the called genes, so a read error is possible. The chain links TRBV20-1 to TRBJ2-2; 8 bases are shared with TRBD2. Germline CDR1 reads DFQATT; CDR2 reads SNEGSKA (reference sequence). CDR3 length equals 16 residues. This chain's CDR3 is CCASGVGGGNTGELFF. The CDR3 bases are TGCTGTGCTAGCGGTGTCGGGGGGGGAAACACCGGGGAGCTGTTTTTT.

The gene calls are TRBV7-2 and TRBJ1-6; 10 nucleotides agree with TRBD1. This CDR3 spans 14 amino acids. The germline CDR1 and CDR2 sequences are SGHTA and FQGNSA. V shed 3 bases and J 12 bases; nucleotides not matched to a gene: 5. CDR3 nucleotide sequence: TGTGCCAGCAGCTTGGGACAGGGGTTAGGACCCCTCCACTTT. Its protein product is CASSLGQGLGPLHF.

V gene TRBV7-9 combines with J gene TRBJ2-1, with 10 bases lining up with TRBD1. CDR3 length equals 17 residues. Per germline, CDR1 SEHNR and CDR2 FQNEAQ (reference sequence). With 2 bases clipped from V and 7 bases from J, the junction kept 11 bases outside the gene matches. The CDR3 loop reads CASSLRGTGTGVNEQFF. For the CDR3, the DNA is TGTGCCAGCAGCTTAAGGGGGACCGGGACAGGGGTAAATGAGCAGTTCTTC. Full variable domain (rest looked up from reference TRBV7-9 and TRBJ2-1): DTGVSQNPRHKITKRGQNVTFRCDPISEHNRLYWYRQTLGQGPEFLTYFQNEAQLEKSRLLSDRFSAERPKGSFSTLEIQRTEQGDSAMYLCASSLRGTGTGVNEQFFGPGTRLTVL.

This clonotype has only a few counts. The rearrangement links TRBV24-1 to TRBJ2-1, with D uncertain. Germline V gene sequence: CDR1 KGHDR, CDR2 SFDVKD. Trimming left V 6 bases short and J 6 bases short, with 11 bases between. The CDR3 spans 13 residues. This CDR3 reads CATSSGQSNEQFF. For the CDR3, the DNA is TGTGCCACCAGTTCGGGCCAGTCCAATGAGCAGTTCTTC.

The chain joins TRBV20-1 to TRBJ1-2; a weak D match, TRBD1 (5 bases). This CDR3 has 12 amino acids. Germline V CDR1 and CDR2: DFQATT, SNEGSKA (reference sequence). The V and J ends lost 3 bases and 3 bases respectively, with 8 bases between them. CDR3 protein: CSARVGDYGYTF. DNA for the CDR3: TGCAGTGCTAGGGTGGGGGACTATGGCTACACCTTC.

V gene TRBV24-1 combines with J gene TRBJ2-3; D is unresolved. CDR3 length: 12 residues. Deletions cut 5 bases from V and 1 base from J, with 3 bases between. Germline V gene lookup returns CDR1 KGHDR and CDR2 SFDVKD. DNA of the CDR3: TGTGCCACCAGTGCCGGCACAGATACGCAGTATTTT. It codes for CATSAGTDTQYF.

The V call is TRBV30, the J call TRBJ2-7; no clear D. V lost 2 bases, J lost 3 bases, and 8 bases lay in between. CDR3 length: 12 residues. In germline, CDR1 is GTSNPN, CDR2 SVGIG (reference sequence). CDR3 sequence (DNA): TGTGCCTGGAGTAGTATGGTCTACGAGCAGTACTTC. Protein product: CAWSSMVYEQYF.

This clonotype was seen repeatedly, ten times or more. V and J are TRBV12-3 or TRBV12-4 and TRBJ1-2, with a tentative D call TRBD1 (6 bases). CDR3 length: 14 amino acids. Trimming pared 8 bases from V and 8 bases from J, leaving 21 bases between. This CDR3 is CASSSGGPTSGYTF. CDR3 DNA: TGTGCCAGCTCCTCTGGGGGGCCTACATCCGGCTACACCTTC.

This clonotype came up a few times. V is TRBV28 and J is TRBJ2-5, with D unresolved. The germline V and J ends were trimmed by 3 bases and 1 base, with 6 bases remaining between them. The CDR3 covers 13 residues. Germline V lookup: CDR1 MDHEN, CDR2 SYDVKM. The CDR3 is CASSFRTQETQYF. The CDR3 DNA reads TGTGCCAGCAGTTTTAGGACCCAAGAGACCCAGTACTTC.

This clonotype was counted between two and nine times. V gene TRBV6-5 combines with J gene TRBJ1-1, with a tentative D call TRBD1 (5 bases). The CDR3 is made up of 16 amino acids. CDR1 is MNHEY, CDR2 SVGAGI, per germline. V lost 3 bases and J 2 bases, leaving 16 bases between the germline ends. CDR3 protein: CASSYSGGVQNTEAFF. Written as DNA, the CDR3 is TGTGCCAGCAGTTATTCGGGGGGTGTACAAAACACTGAAGCTTTCTTT.

The genes are TRBV5-1 and TRBJ2-5; no clear D. Trimming left V 4 bases short and J 5 bases short, with 12 bases between. CDR1 SGHRS and CDR2 YFSETQ come from the germline V gene. The CDR3 consists of 13 residues. CDR3 nucleotide sequence: TGCGCCAGCAGCCCCCGGGTTGCCGAGACCCAGTACTTC. This encodes CASSPRVAETQYF.

About this clonotype itself: Sequence at one end of the junction differs from germline and may be a read error. The chain joins TRBV6-5 to TRBJ2-2; D remains unclear. Germline CDR1 reads MNHEY; CDR2 reads SVGAGI. The CDR3 covers 14 residues. The CDR3 DNA reads TGTGCCAGCAGTAACTCGGGGAACACCGGGGAGCTGTTTTTT. It specifies CASSNSGNTGELFF.

This clonotype came up a few times. The V and J genes are TRBV12-3 or TRBV12-4 and TRBJ1-1, with a weak D call TRBD1 (5 bases). V was shortened by 3 bases and J by 4 bases, with 12 bases between the two germline ends. The CDR3 spans 14 residues. DNA of the CDR3: TGTGCCAGCAGTTTTGGGGCCCGGGGCACTGAAGCTTTCTTT. Residues: CASSFGARGTEAFF.

On this clonotype itself: A junction boundary mismatches the germline segment, possibly from a read error. The chain has TRBV20-1 and TRBJ2-3; tentatively, D is TRBD1 or TRBD2 (5 bases each). CDR1 is DFQATT, CDR2 SNEGSKA, per germline (reference sequence). The CDR3 consists of 17 residues. Here the CDR3 DNA reads TGCTGTGCTAGAGGCTATTCCGGGACGGTGCTCACAGATACGCAGTATTTT. It specifies CCARGYSGTVLTDTQYF.

In this sample, this clonotype turned up many times. The chain links TRBV6-2 or TRBV6-3 to TRBJ1-1; D uncertain. Per the germline V gene, CDR1 is MNHEY and CDR2 is SVGEGT. There are 13 residues in the CDR3. V lost 7 bases and J 4 bases, leaving 13 bases between the germline ends. The CDR3 loop reads CASTHSLSTEAFF. The CDR3 DNA is TGTGCCAGCACCCATAGTCTCAGCACTGAAGCTTTCTTT.

The CDR3 nucleotides read TGTGCCAGCACCAACGGGGCCTATGGCTACACCTTC. Translation gives CASTNGAYGYTF. V and J are TRBV25-1 and TRBJ1-2; perhaps TRBD1 as D (5 bases). Germline loops: CDR1 MGHDK, CDR2 SYGVNS. The ends were cut back, 7 bases at V and 4 bases at J, with 10 bases in the middle. The CDR3 sequence is 12 residues long.

This clonotype was counted between two and nine times. The genes are TRBV25-1 and TRBJ2-7, with D perhaps TRBD1 or TRBD2 (5 bases each). CDR1 and CDR2 from the germline V gene are MGHDK and SYGVNS. CDR3 size: 15 residues. Trimming took 5 bases from V and 5 from J, leaving 19 bases between them. The CDR3 DNA sequence: TGTGCCAGCAGTCAATCCCCCCGGGGCCAGAACGAGCAGTACTTC. Its translation: CASSQSPRGQNEQYF.

J is TRBJ1-2 and V is TRBV6-1; D gene uncertain. Germline V gives CDR1 MNHNS, CDR2 SASEGT. V gave up 8 bases and J gave up 2 bases, with 18 bases separating them. The CDR3 sequence is 15 residues long. CDR3 bases: TGTGCCAGCGGGGTTCCCAACCGCGAAAACTATGGCTACACCTTC. Its protein product is CASGVPNRENYGYTF.

The table lists this clonotype with many counts. V gene TRBV6-1 combines with J gene TRBJ2-7; D uncertain. CDR1 and CDR2 (germline): MNHNS, SASEGT. This CDR3 is 16 amino acids long. V lost 6 bases, J lost 0 bases, and 18 bases lay in between. CDR3 in amino acids: CASSALPPSASYEQYF. The CDR3 DNA sequence: TGTGCCAGCAGCGCTCTCCCTCCGAGCGCCTCCTACGAGCAGTACTTC.

This sequence joins TRBV12-3 or TRBV12-4 and TRBJ2-5, with 12 bases aligning to TRBD1. Trimming cost V 7 bases and J 5 bases; bases outside gene matches: 8. The CDR3 contains 15 residues. The CDR3 DNA reads TGTGCCAGCACTCTAACCGGGACAGGGGGCGAGACCCAGTACTTC. It codes for CASTLTGTGGETQYF.

This clonotype has ten or more counts. The chain employs TRBV20-1 and TRBJ2-7, with 7 bases aligning to TRBD2. After removal of 2 bases from V and 3 bases from J, the junction contained 7 bases not matched to a gene. Germline-derived CDR1 and CDR2 are DFQATT and SNEGSKA (reference sequence). The CDR3 is 14 residues long. The CDR3 nucleotides are TGCAGTGCTAGAATGGCGGAGCGGGACTACGAGCAGTACGTC. Translating gives CSARMAERDYEQYV.

In its sample, this clonotype was seen a few times. The chain combines TRBV6-2 or TRBV6-3 with TRBJ2-7; TRBD1 is a possible D gene (5 bases). The CDR3 totals 14 residues. V was trimmed by 2 bases and J by 3 bases, leaving 11 bases between them. Per germline, CDR1 MNHEY and CDR2 SVGEGT. CDR3 sequence: CASSYGMTVYEQYF. The CDR3 nucleotides are TGTGCCAGCAGTTACGGTATGACAGTCTACGAGCAGTACTTC.